Listed below are T cell receptor beta chains from one sample, sequenced in a study of OX40 agonist ivuxolimab in advanced cancers. Only in-frame clones appear in the TCRdb table, and some are missing; sequencing was by immunoSEQ multiplex PCR. The sample lists nearly 80,000 clones; almost 85% were seen once. The source material was CD4+ or CD8+ T cells sorted from blood, sampled in a trial of the OX40 agonist ivuxolimab. The receptor set was obtained from an adult with an advanced solid tumor such as melanoma, head and neck, liver or kidney cancer. Both conserved end residues are part of each CDR3. D genes are given only for firm matches. Size values are once, few and many counts, or a class for expanded clones, and some rows have none.

J gene | clone size | D gene | V gene | CDR3 DNA | CDR3 protein
TRBJ2-1 | NA | TRBD2 | TRBV29-1 | TGCTCGGGAGGGCCTCAGTTCTTC | CSGGPQFF
TRBJ2-3 | NA | NA | TRBV7-2 | TGTGCCAGCAGTCTTAGACGGGTAGACACAGATACGCAGTATTTT | CASSLRRVDTDTQYF
TRBJ2-1 | NA | NA | TRBV18 | TGTGCCAGCTCACCACGTGACAATGAGCAGTTCTTC | CASSPRDNEQFF
TRBJ2-2 | NA | NA | TRBV5-1 | TGCGCCAGCAGCCGTGCCTTTGAAACCGGGGAGCTGTTTTTT | CASSRAFETGELFF
TRBJ1-1 | NA | NA | TRBV27 | TGTGCCAGCAGTTTACTGAGTGGTGACACTGAAGCTTTCTTT | CASSLLSGDTEAFF
TRBJ2-7 | NA | NA | TRBV11-2 | TGTGCCAGCAGCTTAGGGGTTCGGGGGGCGGACGAGCAGTACTTC | CASSLGVRGADEQYF
TRBJ2-3 | NA | NA | TRBV28 | TGTGCCAGCAGTGTGATGAGCACTGATACGCAGTATTTT | CASSVMSTDTQYF
TRBJ1-5 | few | NA | TRBV6-4 | TGTGCCAGCAGTCGCGGCCTGCCCCAGCATTTT | CASSRGLPQHF
TRBJ1-2 | NA | NA | TRBV5-1 | TGCGCCAGCAGCGAGATCGGGGGGGCCGACTATGGCTACACCTTC | CASSEIGGADYGYTF
TRBJ2-3 | NA | TRBD2 | TRBV5-1 | TGCGCCAGCAAGACTAGCGGGAGGGTGGATACGCAGTATTTT | CASKTSGRVDTQYF
TRBJ1-4 | NA | TRBD1 | TRBV18 | TGTGCCAGCTCTCAGGGGGACCGGGAAAAACTGTTTTTT | CASSQGDREKLFF
TRBJ2-1 | NA | TRBD1 | TRBV30 | TGTGCCTGGAGCGGTGGGGACAGGGGGTTTAGAGAGCAGTTCTTC | CAWSGGDRGFREQFF
TRBJ2-5 | NA | TRBD2 | TRBV15 | TGTGCCACCAGCAAACCCCGGGTGGGGGGGGAGACCCAGTACTTC | CATSKPRVGGETQYF
TRBJ1-6 | NA | TRBD1 | TRBV5-1 | TGCGCCAGCAGCGCCAGACAGGGGGCTTCCTCCTATAATTCACCCCTCCACTTT | CASSARQGASSYNSPLHF
TRBJ2-3 | NA | NA | TRBV18 | TGTGCCAGCTCACCACCGAATCAGGGCAACACAGATACGCAGTATTTT | CASSPPNQGNTDTQYF
TRBJ1-1 | NA | NA | TRBV12-5 | TGTGCTAGTGGTTTGTTTGCAGCGAACACTGAAGCTTTCTTT | CASGLFAANTEAFF
TRBJ2-3 | NA | NA | TRBV11-2 | TGTGCCAGCAGCTTCGAGGGGGGGGTAATCACAGATACGCAGTATTTT | CASSFEGGVITDTQYF
TRBJ2-5 | NA | TRBD2 | TRBV27 | TGTGCCAGCAGCCCTAGCGGGGGGGGCCAAGAGACCCAGTACTTC | CASSPSGGGQETQYF
TRBJ2-7 | NA | TRBD2 | TRBV27 | TGTGCCAGCAGCCGGACTAGCGGGGGCCTAGGAGAGCAGTACTTC | CASSRTSGGLGEQYF
TRBJ2-2 | NA | TRBD2 | TRBV11-3 | TGTGCCAGTGCTAGCGGGGCAAACACCGGGGAGCTGTTTTTT | CASASGANTGELFF
TRBJ1-2 | NA | NA | TRBV6-6 | TGTGCCAGCAGCCCGGACGGGTACTATGGCTACACCTTC | CASSPDGYYGYTF
TRBJ2-5 | NA | TRBD2 | TRBV5-1 | TGCGCCAGCAGCTTGGCATTAGCGGGAGGGCCGGAGACCCAGTACTTC | CASSLALAGGPETQYF
TRBJ1-5 | NA | NA | TRBV11-1 | TGTGCCAGCAGCAGTACTTCAGGGAGCCAGCCCCAGCATTTT | CASSSTSGSQPQHF
TRBJ2-1 | NA | TRBD2 | TRBV14 | TGTGCCAGCAGCCTCTTCGGACTAGCGGGAGCAAACAATGAGCAGTTCTTC | CASSLFGLAGANNEQFF
TRBJ1-2 | NA | NA | TRBV6-1 | TGTGCCAGCAGTGAAAGGGGGGTTTATGGCTACACCTTC | CASSERGVYGYTF
TRBJ2-3 | NA | TRBD1 | TRBV11-2 | TGTGCCAGCAGCCGGGACAGGGGCGAAGATACGCAGTATTTT | CASSRDRGEDTQYF
TRBJ2-7 | NA | NA | TRBV4-3 | TGCGCCAGCAGCAACACGGACAGACCCTACGAGCAGTACTTC | CASSNTDRPYEQYF
TRBJ2-7 | NA | TRBD1 | TRBV5-4 | TGTGCCAGCAGCTCAGGGGGTCGGACGTCCTACGAGCAGTACTTC | CASSSGGRTSYEQYF
TRBJ2-5 | once | TRBD2 | TRBV10-2 | TGCGCCAGCACCGGACTAGCGGGGATGCAAGAGACCCAGTACTTC | CASTGLAGMQETQYF
TRBJ2-3 | NA | NA | TRBV5-1 | TGCGCCAGCAGCGTAGCACGGAGAGATACGCAGTATTTT | CASSVARRDTQYF
TRBJ2-7 | once | NA | TRBV11-2 | TGTGCCAGCAGCCTAAGGGAAGGCTCCTACGAGCAGTACTTC | CASSLREGSYEQYF
TRBJ2-5 | NA | NA | TRBV18 | TGTGCCAGCTCACCACAAGAAGAGACCCAGTACTTC | CASSPQEETQYF
TRBJ2-3 | NA | NA | TRBV20-1 | TGCAGTGCTGGTAGCACAGATACGCAGTATTTT | CSAGSTDTQYF
TRBJ1-2 | NA | NA | TRBV7-8 | TGTGCCAGCAGCTTAGGGCGGGAGAACTATGGCTACACCTTC | CASSLGRENYGYTF
TRBJ1-1 | NA | TRBD1 | TRBV9 | TGTGCCAGCAGCGTATTGGCAGGGGGCTTTGACACTGAAGCTTTCTTT | CASSVLAGGFDTEAFF
TRBJ2-5 | NA | NA | TRBV7-6 | TGTGCCAGCAGCTCCCATTTCGAGAGTGGGGCCCAGTACTTC | CASSSHFESGAQYF
TRBJ1-1 | NA | TRBD1 | TRBV18 | TGTGCCAGCTCAGCAGGACAGGCTGCCGGGGGCTCTGAAGCTTTCTTT | CASSAGQAAGGSEAFF
TRBJ2-2 | once | NA | TRBV7-6 | TGTGCCAGCAGCGCCGGGCCAAGGGGTGTCTCGAACACCGGGGAGCTGTTTTTT | CASSAGPRGVSNTGELFF
TRBJ1-5 | few | NA | TRBV6-5 | TGTGCCAGCGCCTTAAGGGGGAATAGCAATCAGCCCCAGCATTTT | CASALRGNSNQPQHF
TRBJ1-1 | NA | NA | TRBV7-6 | TGTGCCAGCAGCTTGAGGCAGCTGGGGAAAGCTTTCTTT | CASSLRQLGKAFF
TRBJ1-4 | NA | TRBD1 | TRBV7-2 | TGTGCCAGCAGCCGCCGGCGGGCAGGGGGGGAAGAAAAACTGTTTTTT | CASSRRRAGGEEKLFF
TRBJ2-2 | once | TRBD2 | TRBV7-2 | TGTGCCAGCAGCCGCGGGGGTGATTTCGGGGAGCTGTTTTTT | CASSRGGDFGELFF